The 11 T cell receptor beta chains presented below share a single source sample, sequenced in a study of identical twins. TCRdb processed the 5' RACE reads anew with MiXCR; each CDR3 protein has one entry. The sample holds 400,000 to 600,000 distinct CDR3 sequences, under 25% seen once. The same sample was also studied in work on yellow fever vaccine responses in identical twins.

The sequencing input was CD4+ T cells sorted from blood. These receptors all come from a woman aged 18-29 years in good health.

In its sample, this clonotype was seen a few times. The chain links TRBV6-1 to TRBJ2-7, with 9 bases lining up with TRBD1. Trimming cost V 7 bases and J 5 bases; bases outside gene matches: 12. Germline V gene data show CDR1 as MNHNS and CDR2 as SASEGT. This CDR3 is built from 15 residues. In nucleotides, the CDR3 is TGTGCCAGCAACTCTCTCGAGACAGGGGGTAACGAGCAGTACTTC. It yields the protein CASNSLETGGNEQYF.

This chain uses TRBV20-1 with TRBJ2-1, with TRBD2 as a possible D gene (5 bases). The CDR3 spans 12 residues. The germline gives CDR1 DFQATT, CDR2 SNEGSKA (reference sequence). CDR3 loop: CSRGSSYNEQFF. The CDR3, as DNA: TGCAGCCGGGGAAGCTCCTACAATGAGCAGTTCTTC.

This clonotype was observed a few times. V gene TRBV18 combines with J gene TRBJ2-1; 7 nucleotides line up with TRBD1. V lost 3 bases and J lost 4; bases outside the gene matches: 9. The germline gives CDR1 KGHSH, CDR2 LQKENI. The CDR3 is made up of 16 amino acids. DNA for the CDR3: TGTGCCAGCTCACCGACCGGGACAGTGAAATACAATGAGCAGTTCTTC. Translated: CASSPTGTVKYNEQFF. Based on the CDR3 plus reference TRBV18 and TRBJ2-1, the full variable domain is NAGVMQNPRHLVRRRGQEARLRCSPMKGHSHVYWYRQLPEEGLKFMVYLQKENIIDESGMPKERFSAEFPKEGPSILRIQQVVRGDSAAYFCASSPTGTVKYNEQFFGPGTRLTVL.

This clonotype appeared a few times. This sequence joins TRBV28 and TRBJ2-5; 7 nucleotides agree with TRBD2. Germline V CDR1 and CDR2: MDHEN, SYDVKM. The CDR3 covers 19 residues. The V and J ends lost 5 bases and 2 bases, in that order; junction bases with no gene match: 20. Here the CDR3 reads CASSGLSGGFFPFQETQYF. CDR3 in DNA: TGTGCCAGCAGTGGCCTTTCGGGGGGATTCTTTCCGTTTCAAGAGACCCAGTACTTC.

The table lists this clonotype with a few counts. The DNA for the CDR3 is TGTGCCAGCAGCCCCCCCGCGGGGCGCGAAAAACACAATGAGCAGTTCTTC. It translates to CASSPPAGREKHNEQFF. The rearrangement links TRBV7-2 to TRBJ2-1, with a weak D call TRBD2 (6 bases). The CDR3 is made up of 17 amino acids. The germline gives CDR1 SGHTA, CDR2 FQGNSA. Trimming removed 5 bases from V and 5 bases from J, with 22 bases in between.

This chain uses TRBV29-1 with TRBJ1-1, with D tentatively TRBD1 (5 bases). CDR3 size: 15 residues. Germline CDR1 SQVTM, CDR2 ANQGSEA. With 2 bases removed from V and 2 bases from J, the gap between germline ends came to 15 bases. The CDR3 reads CSVESAGLGNTEAFF. The CDR3 DNA sequence: TGCAGCGTTGAATCCGCAGGGCTGGGCAACACTGAAGCTTTCTTT.

This clonotype was detected only a few times. V is TRBV24-1 and J is TRBJ2-3; 9 bases align to TRBD2. CDR3 length: 15 amino acids. The germline gives CDR1 KGHDR, CDR2 SFDVKD. Trimming took 4 bases from V and 2 from J; bases not matched to a gene: 3. Written as DNA, the CDR3 is TGTGCCACCAGTGAGATAGCGGGGGTCACAGATACGCAGTATTTT. It specifies CATSEIAGVTDTQYF.

The V call is TRBV15, the J call TRBJ2-3; perhaps TRBD2 as D (5 bases). This CDR3 contains 13 residues. CDR1 and CDR2 (germline): LNHNV, YYDKDF (reference sequence). V lost 5 bases to trimming and J lost 2 bases, with 8 bases between them. As DNA, the CDR3 is TGTGCCACCAGCCCGGGATCCACAGATACGCAGTATTTT. Translation: CATSPGSTDTQYF.

This clonotype turned up a few times. The chain combines TRBV15 with TRBJ2-1, with 8 bases lining up with TRBD1. CDR3 length: 17 amino acids. Trimming cost V 4 bases and J 2 bases; bases outside gene matches: 10. The V gene's germline CDR1 is LNHNV and CDR2 YYDKDF (reference sequence). CDR3 protein: CATSTMQGAGTYNEQFF. In DNA, the CDR3 is TGTGCCACCAGCACTATGCAGGGGGCCGGAACCTACAATGAGCAGTTCTTC. Combining the CDR3 with reference TRBV15 and TRBJ2-1 gives the whole variable domain DAMVIQNPRYQVTQFGKPVTLSCSQTLNHNVMYWYQQKSSQAPKLLFHYYDKDFNNEADTPDNFQSRRPNTSFCFLDIRSPGLGDTAMYLCATSTMQGAGTYNEQFFGPGTRLTVL.

In its sample, this clonotype was seen a few times. This rearrangement joins TRBV6-1 to TRBJ2-7, with TRBD1 as a possible D gene (6 bases). The germline CDR1 and CDR2 sequences are MNHNS and SASEGT. This CDR3 region has 14 residues. With 6 bases removed from V and 0 bases from J, the gap between germline ends came to 12 bases. The CDR3 spells CASRRTASSYEQYV. The CDR3 DNA is TGTGCCAGCAGACGGACAGCGAGCTCCTACGAGCAGTACGTC.

The J gene is TRBJ2-1, the V gene TRBV15; 10 bases fit TRBD2. CDR1 is LNHNV and CDR2 is YYDKDF in the germline V gene (reference sequence). V lost 0 bases and J lost 9; bases outside the gene matches: 5. The CDR3 runs to 15 residues. CDR3 in DNA: TGTGCCACCAGCAGAGATGGGCTAGCGGGAGTTGAGCAGTTCTTC. This gives the protein CATSRDGLAGVEQFF.